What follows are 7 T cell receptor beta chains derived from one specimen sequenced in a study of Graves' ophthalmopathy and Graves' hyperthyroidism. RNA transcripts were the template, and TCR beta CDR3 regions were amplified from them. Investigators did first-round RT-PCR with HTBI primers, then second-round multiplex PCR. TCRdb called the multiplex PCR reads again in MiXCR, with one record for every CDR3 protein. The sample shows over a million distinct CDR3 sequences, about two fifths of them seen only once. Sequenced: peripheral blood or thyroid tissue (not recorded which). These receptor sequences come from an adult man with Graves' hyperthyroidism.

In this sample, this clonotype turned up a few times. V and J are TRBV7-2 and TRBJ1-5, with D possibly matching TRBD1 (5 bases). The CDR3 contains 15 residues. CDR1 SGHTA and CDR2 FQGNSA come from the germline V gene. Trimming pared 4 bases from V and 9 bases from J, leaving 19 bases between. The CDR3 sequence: CASSSSQSRDPPQHF. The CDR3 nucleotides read TGTGCCAGCAGCTCCAGTCAATCCCGGGACCCGCCCCAGCATTTT.

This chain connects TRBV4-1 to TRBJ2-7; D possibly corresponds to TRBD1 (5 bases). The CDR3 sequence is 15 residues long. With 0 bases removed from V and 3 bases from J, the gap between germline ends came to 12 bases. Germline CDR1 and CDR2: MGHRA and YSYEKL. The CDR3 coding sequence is TGCGCCAGCAGCCAAGATCTCGGTGACAGCTACGAGCAGTACTTC. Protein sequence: CASSQDLGDSYEQYF.

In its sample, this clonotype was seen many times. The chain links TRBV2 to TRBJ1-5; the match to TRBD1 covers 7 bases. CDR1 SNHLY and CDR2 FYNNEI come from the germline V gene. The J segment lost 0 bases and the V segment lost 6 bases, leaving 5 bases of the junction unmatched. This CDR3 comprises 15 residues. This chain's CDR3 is CASRPDRVSNQPQHF. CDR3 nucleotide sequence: TGTGCCAGCAGACCAGACAGGGTTAGCAATCAGCCCCAGCATTTT.

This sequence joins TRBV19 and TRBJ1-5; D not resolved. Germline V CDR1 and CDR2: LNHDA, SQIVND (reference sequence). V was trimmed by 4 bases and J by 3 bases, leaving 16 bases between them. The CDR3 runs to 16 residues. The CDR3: CASSREEGNSNQPQHF. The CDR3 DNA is TGTGCCAGTAGTAGGGAGGAAGGGAACTCCAATCAGCCCCAGCATTTT.

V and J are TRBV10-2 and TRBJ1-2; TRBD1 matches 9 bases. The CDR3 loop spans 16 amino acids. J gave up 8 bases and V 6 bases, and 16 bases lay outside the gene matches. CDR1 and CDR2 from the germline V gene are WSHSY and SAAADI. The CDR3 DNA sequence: TGCGCCAGCAGCCCGGCGGGACAGGGAGGTCTCGGCGGCTACACCTTC. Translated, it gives CASSPAGQGGLGGYTF.

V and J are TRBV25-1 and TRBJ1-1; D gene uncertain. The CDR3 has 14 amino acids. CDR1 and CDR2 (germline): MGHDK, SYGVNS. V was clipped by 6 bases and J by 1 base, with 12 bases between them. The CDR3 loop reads CASSASDQNTEAFF. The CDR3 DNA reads TGTGCCAGCAGCGCCTCGGACCAGAACACTGAAGCTTTCTTT.

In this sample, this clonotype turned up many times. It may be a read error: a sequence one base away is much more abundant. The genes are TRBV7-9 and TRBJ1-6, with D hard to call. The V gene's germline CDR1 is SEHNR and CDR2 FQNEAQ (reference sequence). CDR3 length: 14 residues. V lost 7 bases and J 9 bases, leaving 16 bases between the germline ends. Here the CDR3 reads CASTVSALGSPLHF. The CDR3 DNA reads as TGTGCCAGCACAGTTAGCGCCTTGGGTTCACCCCTCCACTTT.